The T cell receptor beta chain described here comes from a study of blood T cells in healthy people across ages. This CDR3 spans 15 amino acids. Germline-derived CDR1 and CDR2 are DFQATT and SNEGSKA (reference sequence). Deletions cut 0 bases from V and 4 bases from J, with 14 bases between. Findings and caveats of the study: Long-lived donors had more naive CD4+ cells and higher diversity than aged donors.

This clonotype was recorded many times. Its antigen is currently unknown. Using a J-beta primer mix together with a sample-barcoded 5' primer, a second PCR was run for about 7 to 12 cycles. TCRdb passed the 5' RACE reads through MiXCR, listing each CDR3 protein once. Found here are some 1.5 million distinct CDR3 sequences, over 25% of them singletons; the top ten hold about 7.7%. The material sequenced was blood. The origin of this receptor is a woman in her 30s in good health. The chain uses TRBV20-1 and TRBJ2-3, with D possibly matching TRBD1 (5 bases). The DNA of the CDR3 is TGCAGTGCTAGAGATGGGGCAGGACGTGCAGATACGCAGTATTTT. Protein product: CSARDGAGRADTQYF.